What follows describes a single T cell receptor (beta chain). Using immunoSEQ multiplex PCR, the repertoire was profiled, and TCRdb retains in-frame clones only, with some absent. This sample yields about 270,000 clones, of which more than 70% are seen a single time; less than 4% belongs to the top ten. The entry originates in a study of blood T cell repertoires in COVID-19. Study context: Researchers got acute and convalescent COVID-19 samples from the United States, Italy and Spain. T cells, B-cell-depleted T cells, or PBMCs supplied cDNA or gDNA.

Specimen: peripheral blood. The TCR was taken from a woman aged 18 to 35 with acute or convalescent COVID-19.

The chain's CDR3 is CASSLYRGSSNSYNEQFF. In nucleotides, the CDR3 is TGTGCCAGCAGCTTATATAGGGGGTCTAGTAACTCCTACAATGAGCAGTTCTTC. This chain connects TRBV11-2 to TRBJ2-1; a weak D match, TRBD1 (6 bases). Germline V gives CDR1 SGHAT, CDR2 FQNNGV. CDR3 length equals 18 residues. With 2 bases removed from V and 0 bases from J, the gap between germline ends came to 17 bases. The complete variable domain, with remaining parts taken from reference TRBV11-2 and TRBJ2-1, reads EAGVAQSPRYKIIEKRQSVAFWCNPISGHATLYWYQQILGQGPKLLIQFQNNGVVDDSQLPKDRFSAERLKGVDSTLKIQPAKLEDSAVYLCASSLYRGSSNSYNEQFFGPGTRLTVL.